This TCR beta chain derives from a study of cytomegalovirus exposure and HLA in healthy donors. Study summary: The roughly 120 million unique TCR beta sequences, from roughly 170 million T cells, were found by an earlier analysis. Most genotyped donors, 81% of around 370, had Caucasian-associated genetic ancestry.

The CDR3 contains 13 residues. V was cut by 4 bases and J by 14 bases, with 17 bases left in between. Looked up from germline, CDR1 is MDHEN and CDR2 is SYDVKM. To note about this clone: Antigen unknown.

PCR involved 60 Vbeta and 13 Jbeta primers. Only in-frame clones appear in the TCRdb table, and some are missing; sequencing was by immunoSEQ multiplex PCR. Its table lists about 110,000 clones. Study-wide points: According to a later analysis, most TCR beta chains associated with CMV appeared HLA-restricted. A link between a missense DCLRE1C variant and TCR beta V- and J-gene trimming emerged from a later analysis.

The sequenced material came from PBMCs. The TCR sequence derives from a man between 35 and 55 years old in good health and CMV-seropositive. The chain employs TRBV28 and TRBJ1-4; D perhaps matches TRBD1 (6 bases). CDR3 protein: CASSSTDRRSLFF. The DNA for the CDR3 is TGTGCCAGCAGTTCTACGGACAGACGCTCTCTGTTTTTT.